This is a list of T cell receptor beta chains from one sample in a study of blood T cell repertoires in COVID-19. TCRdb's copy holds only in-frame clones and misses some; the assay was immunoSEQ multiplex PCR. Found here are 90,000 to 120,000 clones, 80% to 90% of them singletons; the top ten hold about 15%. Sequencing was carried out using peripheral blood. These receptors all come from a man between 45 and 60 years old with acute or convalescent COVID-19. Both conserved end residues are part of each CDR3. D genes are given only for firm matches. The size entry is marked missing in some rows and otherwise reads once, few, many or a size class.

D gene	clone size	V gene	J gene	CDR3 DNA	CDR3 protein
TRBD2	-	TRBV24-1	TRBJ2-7	TGTGCCACCAGTGTGTTAAGCGGGAGTACCGCCTCCTACGAGCAGTACTTC	CATSVLSGSTASYEQYF
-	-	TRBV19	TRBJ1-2	TGTGCCAGTAGTTTAACAAACGGCTACACCTTC	CASSLTNGYTF
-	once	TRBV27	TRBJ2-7	TGTGCCAGCAGGGCCGGTAGCGGATATTGGGAGCAGTACTTC	CASRAGSGYWEQYF
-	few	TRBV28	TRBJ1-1	TGTGCCAGCAGTTTAAAACGTCGAGGGACTGAAGCTTTCTTT	CASSLKRRGTEAFF
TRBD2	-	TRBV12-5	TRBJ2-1	TGTGCTAGTGGTTTGGTTCAGGGACTAGCGCCCAATGAGCAGTTCTTC	CASGLVQGLAPNEQFF
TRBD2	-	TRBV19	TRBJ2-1	TGTGCCACCCTTTGGGGAGGGGCGGGGGAGCAGTTCTTC	CATLWGGAGEQFF
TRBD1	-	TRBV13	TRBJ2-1	TGTGCCAGCAGCTTGGACAGGGGAGTCTACAATGAGCAGTTCTTC	CASSLDRGVYNEQFF
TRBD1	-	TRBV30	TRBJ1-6	TGTGCCTGGAGTGGTAGGGACAGGGGGGGCTCACCCCTCCACTTT	CAWSGRDRGGSPLHF
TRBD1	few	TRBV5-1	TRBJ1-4	TGCGCCAGCAGCCCGAGGGACAGGGGGCGCGAAAAACTGTTTTTT	CASSPRDRGREKLFF
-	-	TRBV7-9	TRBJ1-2	TGTGCCAGCAGCCAGACGGTCAGGGGTAACTATGGCTACACCTTC	CASSQTVRGNYGYTF
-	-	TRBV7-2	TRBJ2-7	TGTGCCAGCAGCCGCGGGATTGGGGACGAGCAGTACTTC	CASSRGIGDEQYF
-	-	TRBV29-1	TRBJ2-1	TGCAGCGTTCAGTCGCCTAGCTCCTACAATGAGCAGTTCTTC	CSVQSPSSYNEQFF
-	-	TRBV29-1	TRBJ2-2	TGCAGCGCCAGCGAGGCCGGGGAGCTGTTTTTT	CSASEAGELFF
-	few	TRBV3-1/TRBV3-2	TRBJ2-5	TGTGCCAGCAGCCCAGTCAATGGAGGAACCCAGTACTTC	CASSPVNGGTQYF
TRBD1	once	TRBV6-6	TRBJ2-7	TGTGCCAGCAGTTCCGGGGACAGGGAATCCAGCGAGCAGTACTTC	CASSSGDRESSEQYF
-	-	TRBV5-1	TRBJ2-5	TGCGCCAGCGTGGGGGGATCGGGGGAGACCCAGTACTTC	CASVGGSGETQYF
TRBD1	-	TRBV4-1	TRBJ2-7	TGCGCCAGCAGCCAAGCCCAGTGGAGACAGGGGGTCGAGGAGCAGTACTTC	CASSQAQWRQGVEEQYF
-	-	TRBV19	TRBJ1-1	TGTGCCAGTAGTAAATCAGGGGTAACTGAAGCTTTCTTT	CASSKSGVTEAFF
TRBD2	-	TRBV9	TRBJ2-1	TGTGCCAGCAGCCCCTCGAGCGGGAGATACAATGAGCAGTTCTTC	CASSPSSGRYNEQFF
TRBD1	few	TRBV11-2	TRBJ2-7	TGTGCCAGCAGCTTAGGGCAGGGGGCCTGGTACGAGCAGTACTTC	CASSLGQGAWYEQYF
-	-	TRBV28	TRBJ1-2	TGTGCCAGCAGTTTATCGGGGGGGATGGGTGGCTACACCTTC	CASSLSGGMGGYTF
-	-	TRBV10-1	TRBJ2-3	TGCGCCAGCAGTGCGAGCACAGATACGCAGTATTTT	CASSASTDTQYF
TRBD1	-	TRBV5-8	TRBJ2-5	TGTGCCAGCAGCTCGGGAGACAGGGGGTCGGAGACCCAGTACTTC	CASSSGDRGSETQYF
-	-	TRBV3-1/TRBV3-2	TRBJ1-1	TGTGCCAGCAGCCAAGATCCGCGGGGCACGACTTTCTTT	CASSQDPRGTTFF
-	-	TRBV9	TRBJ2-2	TGTGCCAGCAGCGCACCCGCTACGAACACCGGGGAGCTGTTTTTT	CASSAPATNTGELFF
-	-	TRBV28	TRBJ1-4	TGTGCCAGCAGTTTATGGCCCCGGCAGCCTGAGGCTTATGAAAAACTGTTTTTT	CASSLWPRQPEAYEKLFF
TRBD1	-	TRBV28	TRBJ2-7	TGTGCCAGCAGGCAGACACAGGGGTTGCGGTACTTC	CASRQTQGLRYF
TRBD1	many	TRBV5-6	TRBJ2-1	TGTGCCAGCAGCTTACCATTACGGGACAGGAACAATGAGCAGTTCTTC	CASSLPLRDRNNEQFF
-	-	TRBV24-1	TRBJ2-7	TGTGCCACCAGTCGAGCGGACCCCTCCGAGCAGTACTTC	CATSRADPSEQYF
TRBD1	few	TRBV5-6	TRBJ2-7	TGTGCCAGCAGCTACCCGGACAGGGGGACCTACGAGCAGTACTTC	CASSYPDRGTYEQYF
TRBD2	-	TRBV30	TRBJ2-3	TGTGCCTGGAGTGTGGGACTAGCGGGAGTAGTCACAGATACGCAGTATTTT	CAWSVGLAGVVTDTQYF
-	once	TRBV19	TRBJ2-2	TGTGCCAGTAGCCACGAAGAGTGGTACACCGGGGAGCTGTTTTTT	CASSHEEWYTGELFF
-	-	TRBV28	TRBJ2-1	TGTGCCAGCAGGAACGACAGGAACTACAATGAGCAGTTCTTC	CASRNDRNYNEQFF
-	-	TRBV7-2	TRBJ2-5	TGTGCCAGCAGCTTAGCTGTGAGTAAAGAGACCCAGTACTTC	CASSLAVSKETQYF
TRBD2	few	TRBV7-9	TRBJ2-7	TGTGCCAGTCAACCGGGGGGGATCGGCGAGCAGTACTTC	CASQPGGIGEQYF
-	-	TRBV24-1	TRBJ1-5	TGTGCCACCAGTCCCAGACAGAGTAGCAATCAGCCCCAGCATTTT	CATSPRQSSNQPQHF
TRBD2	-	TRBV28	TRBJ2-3	TGTGCCAGCAGTTCCCTAGCGGGAGTTTTGACAGATACGCAGTATTTT	CASSSLAGVLTDTQYF